This TCR beta chain was recorded in a study of OX40 agonist ivuxolimab in advanced cancers. Turning to the overall study: Ivuxolimab, which targeted the costimulatory receptor OX40 (CD134), was an agonistic, fully human IgG2 monoclonal antibody. Of the roughly 52 dose-escalation patients, hepatocellular carcinoma was present in roughly 19, melanoma in around 15, renal cell carcinoma in 9 and head and neck cancer in 9. Intravenous ivuxolimab was administered to patients every 2 weeks at six dose levels: 0.01, 0.1, 0.3, 1.5, 3 and 10 mg/kg. Patients were allowed to have had prior anti-PD-1, anti-PD-L1 or anti-CTLA-4 therapy, and 40% of the dose-escalation patients had been treated with checkpoint inhibitors. The point of sequencing TCRbeta in the periphery was to test whether ivuxolimab changed TCR sequence diversity and drove clonal T-cell expansion. Partial responses occurred in three dose-escalation patients, of whom one had hepatocellular carcinoma and two had cutaneous melanoma. The monotherapy dose-escalation portion (N ≈ 55 patients) of the phase I ivuxolimab trial is reported in the paper. A male proportion of 75% to 85% and a mean age of approximately 62 years, ranging from about 20 to 85, were recorded for the dose-escalation cohort.

Details on this clone: There is no known antigen for this receptor. No much larger clone is present one base from it, and per-base qualities are unavailable.

For sequencing of the TCRbeta CDR3 region, genomic DNA was extracted from the sorted cells. The immunoSEQ Assay was used for sequencing of TCRbeta CDR3 regions. Imported from immuneACCESS, the table was reduced by TCRdb to in-frame sequences with V and J called. These copies leave out some clones; in studies compared against another copy, an unresolved V gene accounts for under half, and the cause of the remainder is not known. Across this sample there are approximately 58,000 clones, with roughly 79% seen only once. 2.4% of the sample comes from the top ten. The trial excluded patients who had a history of autoimmune disease or who were on systemic immunosuppression. Peripheral blood for TCR sequencing was collected from all dose cohorts at baseline, on cycle 4 day 1, and on cycle 7 day 1. Samples were obtained from an open-label, multicenter, first-in-human phase I dose-escalation trial of ivuxolimab. Adults with locally advanced or metastatic head and neck squamous cell, hepatocellular, melanoma or renal cell carcinoma were enrolled in the trial. Before TCR sequencing, CD4+ and CD8+ T cells were separately sorted from peripheral blood.

V loses 3 bases, J loses 1 base, and the germline ends lie 9 bases apart. In the germline V gene, CDR1 corresponds to SGHAT and CDR2 to FQNNGV. CDR3 length: 14 amino acids, cysteine to phenylalanine. Just the 42-base CDR3 DNA is kept, in frame starting at base 1. Overall study results and their limits: In the 0.1-3.0 mg/kg groups, partial responders were among the patients with the lowest normalized peripheral clonal expansion, particularly in CD8+ T cells. Clonal expansion of both CD4+ and CD8+ blood T cells was observed from baseline to week 6 at doses 0.1 to 3.0 mg/kg. The antigen specificity of the clonally expanded peripheral T cells was not determined. Low levels of normalized T-cell clonal expansion were also seen in some patients who did not respond. After ivuxolimab, CD8+ T cells had more expanded clones than CD4+ T cells on average.

Here the chain combines TRBV11-2 and TRBJ1-1; the D gene cannot be resolved reliably. The receptor's source is an adult with an advanced solid tumor such as melanoma, head and neck, liver or kidney cancer. This sample comprised CD4+ or CD8+ T cells sorted from blood, obtained in a trial of the OX40 agonist ivuxolimab. The sequenced DNA: TGTGCCAGCAGCTTTGGACGTCGGAACACTGAAGCTTTCTTT. Its translation reads: CASSFGRRNTEAFF.